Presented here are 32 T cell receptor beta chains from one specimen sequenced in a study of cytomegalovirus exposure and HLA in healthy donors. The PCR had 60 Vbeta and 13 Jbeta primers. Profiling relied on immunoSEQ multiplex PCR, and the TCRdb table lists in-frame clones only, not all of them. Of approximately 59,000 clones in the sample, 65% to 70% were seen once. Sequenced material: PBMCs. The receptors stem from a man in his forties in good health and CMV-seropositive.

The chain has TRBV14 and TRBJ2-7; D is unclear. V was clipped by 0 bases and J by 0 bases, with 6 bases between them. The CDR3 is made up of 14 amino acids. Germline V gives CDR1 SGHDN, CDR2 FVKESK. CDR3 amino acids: CASSQDLSSYEQYF. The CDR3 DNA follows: TGTGCCAGCAGCCAAGACCTCAGCTCCTACGAGCAGTACTTC.

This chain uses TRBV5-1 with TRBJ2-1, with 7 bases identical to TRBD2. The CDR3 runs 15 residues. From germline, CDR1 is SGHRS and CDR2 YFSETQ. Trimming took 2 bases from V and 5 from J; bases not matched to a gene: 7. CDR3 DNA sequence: TGCGCCAGCAGCTTCGGAGGGACTACCAACAATGAGCAGTTCTTC. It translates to CASSFGGTTNNEQFF. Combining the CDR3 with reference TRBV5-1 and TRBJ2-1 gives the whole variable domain KAGVTQTPRYLIKTRGQQVTLSCSPISGHRSVSWYQQTPGQGLQFLFEYFSETQRNKGNFPGRFSGRQFSNSRSEMNVSTLELGDSALYLCASSFGGTTNNEQFFGPGTRLTVL.

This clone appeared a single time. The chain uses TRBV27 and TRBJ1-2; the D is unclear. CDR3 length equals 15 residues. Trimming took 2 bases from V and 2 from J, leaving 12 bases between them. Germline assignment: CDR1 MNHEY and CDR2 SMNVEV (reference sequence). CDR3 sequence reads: CASSLNWATNYGYTF. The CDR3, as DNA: TGTGCCAGCAGTTTAAATTGGGCCACCAACTATGGCTACACCTTC.

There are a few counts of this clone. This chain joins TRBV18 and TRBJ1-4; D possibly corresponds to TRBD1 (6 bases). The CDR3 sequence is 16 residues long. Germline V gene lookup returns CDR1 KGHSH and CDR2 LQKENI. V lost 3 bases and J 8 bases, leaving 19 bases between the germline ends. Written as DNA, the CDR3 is TGTGCCAGCTCACCGGGAGCAGGGGTCAAAGCGGAAAAACTGTTTTTT. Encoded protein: CASSPGAGVKAEKLFF.

CDR3 nucleotide sequence: TGCGCCAGCAGCGCACAGGACAGTATTAACTATGGCTACACCTTC. It encodes CASSAQDSINYGYTF. The rearrangement uses TRBV4-1 and TRBJ1-2; maybe TRBD1 (6 bases). Trimming pared 5 bases from V and 1 base from J, leaving 14 bases between. Germline CDR1 and CDR2: MGHRA and YSYEKL. This CDR3 region has 15 residues.

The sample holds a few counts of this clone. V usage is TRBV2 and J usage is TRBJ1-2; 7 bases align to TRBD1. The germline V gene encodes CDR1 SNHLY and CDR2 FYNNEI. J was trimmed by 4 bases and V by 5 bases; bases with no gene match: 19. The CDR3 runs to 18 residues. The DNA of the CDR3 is TGTGCCAGCAGTAGGCCGGGGGACAGTACTGTCCGGGGCTATGGCTACACCTTC. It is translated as CASSRPGDSTVRGYGYTF. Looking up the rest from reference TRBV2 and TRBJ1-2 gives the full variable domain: EPEVTQTPSHQVTQMGQEVILRCVPISNHLYFYWYRQILGQKVEFLVSFYNNEISEKSEIFDDQFSVERPDGSNFTLKIRSTKLEDSAMYFCASSRPGDSTVRGYGYTFGSGTRLTVV.

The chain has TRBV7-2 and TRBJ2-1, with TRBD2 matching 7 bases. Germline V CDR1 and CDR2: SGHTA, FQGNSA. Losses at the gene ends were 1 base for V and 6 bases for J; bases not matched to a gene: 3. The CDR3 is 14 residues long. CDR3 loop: CASSLVPSGNEQFF. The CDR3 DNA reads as TGTGCCAGCAGCTTAGTCCCTAGCGGCAATGAGCAGTTCTTC.

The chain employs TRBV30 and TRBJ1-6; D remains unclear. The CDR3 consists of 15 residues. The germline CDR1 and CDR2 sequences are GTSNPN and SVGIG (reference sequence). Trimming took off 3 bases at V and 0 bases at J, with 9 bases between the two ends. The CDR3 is CAWRVVSSYNSPLHF. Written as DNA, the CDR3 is TGTGCCTGGAGGGTGGTGAGCTCCTATAATTCACCCCTCCACTTT.

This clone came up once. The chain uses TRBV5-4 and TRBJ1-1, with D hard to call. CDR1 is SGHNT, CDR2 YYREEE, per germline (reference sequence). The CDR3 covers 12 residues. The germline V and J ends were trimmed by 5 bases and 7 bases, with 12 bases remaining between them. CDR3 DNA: TGTGCCAGCAGATACGAGGGCTTTGAAGCTTTCTTT. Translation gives CASRYEGFEAFF.

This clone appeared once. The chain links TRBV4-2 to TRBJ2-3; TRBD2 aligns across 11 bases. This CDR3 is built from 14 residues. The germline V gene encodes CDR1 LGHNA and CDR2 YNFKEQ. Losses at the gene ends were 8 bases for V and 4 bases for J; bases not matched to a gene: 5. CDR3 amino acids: CASGVAGGADTQYF. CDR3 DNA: TGTGCCAGCGGGGTAGCGGGAGGGGCAGATACGCAGTATTTT.

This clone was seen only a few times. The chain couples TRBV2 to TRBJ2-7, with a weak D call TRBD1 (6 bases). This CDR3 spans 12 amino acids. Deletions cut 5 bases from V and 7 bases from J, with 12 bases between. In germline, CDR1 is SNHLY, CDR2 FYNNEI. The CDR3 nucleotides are TGTGCCAGCAGTTTAGCCGACAGGGAGCAGTACTTC. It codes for CASSLADREQYF.

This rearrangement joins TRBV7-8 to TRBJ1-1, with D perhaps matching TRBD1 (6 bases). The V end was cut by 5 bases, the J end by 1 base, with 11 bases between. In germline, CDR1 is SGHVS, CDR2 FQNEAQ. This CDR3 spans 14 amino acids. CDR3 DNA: TGTGCCAGCAGCGTGACAGGAAGGAACACTGAAGCTTTCTTT. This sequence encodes CASSVTGRNTEAFF.

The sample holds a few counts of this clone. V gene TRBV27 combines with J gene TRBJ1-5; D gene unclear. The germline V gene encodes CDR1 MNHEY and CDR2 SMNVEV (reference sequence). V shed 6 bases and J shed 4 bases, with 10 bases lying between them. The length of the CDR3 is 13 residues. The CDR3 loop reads CASSPGENQPQHF. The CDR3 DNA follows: TGTGCCAGCAGCCCTGGGGAGAATCAGCCCCAGCATTTT.

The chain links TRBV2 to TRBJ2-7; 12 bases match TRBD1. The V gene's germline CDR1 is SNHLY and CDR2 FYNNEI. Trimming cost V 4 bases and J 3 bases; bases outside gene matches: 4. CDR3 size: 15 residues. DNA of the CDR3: TGTGCCAGCAGTGTTGGGACAGGGGGCGTCTACGAGCAGTACTTC. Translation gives CASSVGTGGVYEQYF. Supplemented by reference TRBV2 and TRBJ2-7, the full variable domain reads EPEVTQTPSHQVTQMGQEVILRCVPISNHLYFYWYRQILGQKVEFLVSFYNNEISEKSEIFDDQFSVERPDGSNFTLKIRSTKLEDSAMYFCASSVGTGGVYEQYFGPGTRLTVT.

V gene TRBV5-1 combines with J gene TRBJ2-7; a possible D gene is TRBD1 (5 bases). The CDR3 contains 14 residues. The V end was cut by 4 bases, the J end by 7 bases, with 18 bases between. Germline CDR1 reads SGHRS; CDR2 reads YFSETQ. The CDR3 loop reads CASSGAVPLREQYF. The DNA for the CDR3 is TGCGCCAGCAGCGGGGCCGTCCCGCTTCGGGAGCAGTACTTC.

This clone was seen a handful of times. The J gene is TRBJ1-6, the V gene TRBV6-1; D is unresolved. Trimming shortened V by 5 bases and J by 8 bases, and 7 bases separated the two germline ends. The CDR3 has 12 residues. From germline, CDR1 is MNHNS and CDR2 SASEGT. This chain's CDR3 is CASSYRDSPLHF. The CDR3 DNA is TGTGCCAGCAGTTATAGAGATTCACCCCTCCACTTT.

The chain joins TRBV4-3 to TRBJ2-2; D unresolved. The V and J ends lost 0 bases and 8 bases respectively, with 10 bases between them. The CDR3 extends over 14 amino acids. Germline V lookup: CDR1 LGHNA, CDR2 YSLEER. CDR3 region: CASSQETLMGELFF. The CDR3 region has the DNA TGCGCCAGCAGCCAAGAGACTTTGATGGGGGAGCTGTTTTTT.

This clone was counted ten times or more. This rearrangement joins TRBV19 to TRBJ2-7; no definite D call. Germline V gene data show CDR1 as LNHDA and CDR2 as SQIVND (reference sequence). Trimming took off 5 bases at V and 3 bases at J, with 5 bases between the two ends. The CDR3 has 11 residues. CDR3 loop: CASSRGYEQYF. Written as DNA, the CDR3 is TGTGCCAGTAGTCGAGGCTACGAGCAGTACTTC.

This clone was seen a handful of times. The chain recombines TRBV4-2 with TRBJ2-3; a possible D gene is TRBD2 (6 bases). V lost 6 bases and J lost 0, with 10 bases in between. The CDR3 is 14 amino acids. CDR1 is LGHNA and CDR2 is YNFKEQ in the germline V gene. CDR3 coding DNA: TGTGCCAGCAGGGCGGGGCCTAGCACAGATACGCAGTATTTT. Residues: CASRAGPSTDTQYF.

The CDR3 protein is CASSLGALPGSEKLFF. The CDR3 DNA reads as TGTGCCAGCAGCTTAGGAGCCCTACCTGGGAGTGAAAAACTGTTTTTT. The rearrangement uses TRBV13 and TRBJ1-4; D remains ambiguous. CDR3 length equals 16 residues. V was clipped by 0 bases and J by 7 bases, with 15 bases between them. Germline values: CDR1 PRHDT, CDR2 FYEKMQ (reference sequence). The whole variable domain, filled in from reference TRBV13 and TRBJ1-4, reads AAGVIQSPRHLIKEKRETATLKCYPIPRHDTVYWYQQGPGQDPQFLISFYEKMQSDKGSIPDRFSAQQFSDYHSELNMSSLELGDSALYFCASSLGALPGSEKLFFGSGTQLSVL.

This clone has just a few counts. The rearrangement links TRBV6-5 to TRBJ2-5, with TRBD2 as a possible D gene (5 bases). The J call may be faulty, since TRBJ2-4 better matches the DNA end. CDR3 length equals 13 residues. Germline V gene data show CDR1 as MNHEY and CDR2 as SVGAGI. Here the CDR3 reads CASSGLGKNIQYF. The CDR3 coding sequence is TGTGCCAGCTCGGGATTGGGCAAAAACATTCAGTACTTC.

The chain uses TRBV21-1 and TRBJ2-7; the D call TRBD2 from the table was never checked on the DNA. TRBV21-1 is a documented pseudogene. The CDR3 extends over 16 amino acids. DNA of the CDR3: TGTGCCAGCAGCACAGAAGGAACTAGCGGGAGTTACGAGCAGTACTTC. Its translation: CASSTEGTSGSYEQYF.

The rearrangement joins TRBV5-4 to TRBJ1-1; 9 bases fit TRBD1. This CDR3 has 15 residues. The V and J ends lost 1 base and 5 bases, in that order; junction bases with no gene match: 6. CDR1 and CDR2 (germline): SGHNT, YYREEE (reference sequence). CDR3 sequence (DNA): TGTGCCAGCAGCTTGACCGGGACAGGGTATACTGAAGCTTTCTTT. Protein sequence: CASSLTGTGYTEAFF.

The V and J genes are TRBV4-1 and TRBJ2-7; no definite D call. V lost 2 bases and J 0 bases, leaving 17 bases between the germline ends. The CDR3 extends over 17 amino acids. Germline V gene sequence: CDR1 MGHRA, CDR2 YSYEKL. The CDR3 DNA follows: TGCGCCAGCAGCCAAAATTTAAGGCCGTCGGGCTCCTACGAGCAGTACTTC. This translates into CASSQNLRPSGSYEQYF.

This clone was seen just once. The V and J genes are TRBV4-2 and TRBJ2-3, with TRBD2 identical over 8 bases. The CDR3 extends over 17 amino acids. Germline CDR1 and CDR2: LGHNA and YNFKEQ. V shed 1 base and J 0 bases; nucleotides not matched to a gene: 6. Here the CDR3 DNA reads TGTGCCAGCAGCCAAGTCGCGGGAGGTACTAGCACAGATACGCAGTATTTT. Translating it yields CASSQVAGGTSTDTQYF.

CDR3 loop: CATRQVYSGNTIYF. For the CDR3, the DNA is TGTGCCACCCGACAGGTTTACTCTGGAAACACCATATATTTT. The chain has TRBV30 and TRBJ1-3; tentatively, D is TRBD1 (6 bases). The germline V gene has CDR1 GTSNPN and CDR2 SVGIG (reference sequence). The length of the CDR3 is 14 residues. V was clipped by 8 bases and J by 0 bases, with 14 bases between them. The full variable domain, its missing parts supplied by reference TRBV30 and TRBJ1-3, is SQTIHQWPATLVQPVGSPLSLECTVEGTSNPNLYWYRQAAGRGLQLLFYSVGIGQISSEVPQNLSASRPQDRQFILSSKKLLLSDSGFYLCATRQVYSGNTIYFGEGSWLTVV.

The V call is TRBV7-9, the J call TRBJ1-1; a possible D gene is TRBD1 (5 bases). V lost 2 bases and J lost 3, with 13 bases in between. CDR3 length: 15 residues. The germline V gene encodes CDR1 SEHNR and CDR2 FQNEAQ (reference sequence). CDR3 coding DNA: TGTGCCAGCAGCTTACATGCAGGGTTGGACACTGAAGCTTTCTTT. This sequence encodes CASSLHAGLDTEAFF.

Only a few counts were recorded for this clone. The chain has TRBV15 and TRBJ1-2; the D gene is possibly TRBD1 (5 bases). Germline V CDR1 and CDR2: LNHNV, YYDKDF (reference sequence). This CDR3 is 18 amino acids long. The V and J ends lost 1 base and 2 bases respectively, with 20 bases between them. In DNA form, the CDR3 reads TGTGCCACCAGCAGAGCCGGGACTCTTCACACGCCCAACTATGGCTACACCTTC. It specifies CATSRAGTLHTPNYGYTF.

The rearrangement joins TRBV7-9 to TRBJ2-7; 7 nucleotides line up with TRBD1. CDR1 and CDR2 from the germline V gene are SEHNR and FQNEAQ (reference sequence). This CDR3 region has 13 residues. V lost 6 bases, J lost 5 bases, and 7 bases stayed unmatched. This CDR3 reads CASRFDRAHEQYF. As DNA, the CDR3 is TGTGCCAGCAGATTCGACAGGGCCCACGAGCAGTACTTC.

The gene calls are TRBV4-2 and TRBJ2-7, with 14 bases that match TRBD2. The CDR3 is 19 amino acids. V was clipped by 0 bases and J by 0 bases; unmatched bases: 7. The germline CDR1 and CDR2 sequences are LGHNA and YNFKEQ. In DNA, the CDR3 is TGTGCCAGCAGCCAAGATCTTGGGACTAGCGGGGGCTACTCCTACGAGCAGTACTTC. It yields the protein CASSQDLGTSGGYSYEQYF.

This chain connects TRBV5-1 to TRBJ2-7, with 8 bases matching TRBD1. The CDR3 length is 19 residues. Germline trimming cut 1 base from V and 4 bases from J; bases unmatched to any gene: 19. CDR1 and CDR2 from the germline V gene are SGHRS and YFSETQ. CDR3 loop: CASSLRFGVSGQGSYEQYF. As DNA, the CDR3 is TGCGCCAGCAGCTTGCGCTTTGGCGTATCCGGACAGGGTTCGTACGAGCAGTACTTC.

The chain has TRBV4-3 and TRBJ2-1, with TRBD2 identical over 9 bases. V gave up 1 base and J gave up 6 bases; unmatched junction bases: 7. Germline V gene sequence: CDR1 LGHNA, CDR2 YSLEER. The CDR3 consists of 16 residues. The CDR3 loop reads CASSQGAAGGGNEQFF. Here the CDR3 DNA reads TGCGCCAGCAGCCAAGGCGCAGCGGGAGGTGGCAATGAGCAGTTCTTC.